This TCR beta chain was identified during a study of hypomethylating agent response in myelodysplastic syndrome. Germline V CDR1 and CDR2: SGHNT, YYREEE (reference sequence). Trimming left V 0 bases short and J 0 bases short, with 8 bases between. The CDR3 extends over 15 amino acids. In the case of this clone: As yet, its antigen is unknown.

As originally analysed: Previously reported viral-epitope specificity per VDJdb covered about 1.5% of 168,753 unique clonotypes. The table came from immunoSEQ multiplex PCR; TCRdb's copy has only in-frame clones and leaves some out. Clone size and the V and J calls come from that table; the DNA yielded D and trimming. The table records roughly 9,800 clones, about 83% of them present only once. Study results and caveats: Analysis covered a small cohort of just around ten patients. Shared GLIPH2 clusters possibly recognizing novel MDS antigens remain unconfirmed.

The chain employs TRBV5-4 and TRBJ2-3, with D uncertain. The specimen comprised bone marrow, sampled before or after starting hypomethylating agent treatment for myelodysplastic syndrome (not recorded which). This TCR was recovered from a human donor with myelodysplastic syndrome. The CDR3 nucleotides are TGTGCCAGCAGCTTGGGACCCACTAGCACAGATACGCAGTATTTT. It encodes CASSLGPTSTDTQYF.